A selection of T cell receptor beta chains follows, all from one sample in a study of response to subunit inactivated influenza vaccine. TCRdb called the RT-PCR reads again in MiXCR, with one record for every CDR3 protein. The sample consists of 550,000 to 800,000 distinct CDR3 sequences, around 14% of them appearing once. The sequences come from PBMCs from blood, collected about 14 days before vaccination. The receptor set was obtained from a man aged 50 to 60 who received an inactivated influenza vaccine. Both conserved end residues are part of each CDR3. D genes are given only for firm matches. Part of the rows lack a size; the others show once, few, many or a class for expanded clones.

length	V	J	size	D	CDR3	DNA
14	TRBV7-2	TRBJ1-1	many	.	CASSFDRMNTEAFF	TGTGCCAGCAGCTTTGACAGAATGAACACTGAAGCTTTCTTT
13	TRBV28	TRBJ2-7	many	.	CASGKTSFYEQYF	TGTGCCAGCGGCAAAACAAGTTTCTACGAGCAGTACTTC
14	TRBV24-1	TRBJ2-1	few	.	CATSSEGNYNEQFF	TGTGCCACCAGTTCTGAAGGGAACTACAATGAGCAGTTCTTC
16	TRBV27	TRBJ2-1	.	TRBD1	CASSLLDRGSYNEQFF	TGTGCCAGCAGTTTATTAGACAGGGGTTCCTACAATGAGCAGTTCTTC
15	TRBV6-5	TRBJ2-1	.	.	CASSYSYGGSNEQFF	TGTGCCAGCAGTTACTCTTACGGGGGCTCCAATGAGCAGTTCTTC
14	TRBV5-1	TRBJ2-7	many	TRBD1	CASSLGDSSYEQYF	TGCGCCAGCAGCTTGGGGGACAGCTCCTACGAGCAGTACTTC
14	TRBV20-1	TRBJ2-1	few	TRBD1	CSAKQGASYNEQFF	TGCAGTGCTAAACAGGGGGCTTCCTACAATGAGCAGTTCTTC
14	TRBV7-9	TRBJ1-2	.	.	CASSLDSAKYGYTF	TGTGCCAGCAGCTTAGACAGCGCCAAGTATGGCTACACCTTC
17	TRBV4-2	TRBJ2-3	.	TRBD1	CASSQEGQNMYLDTQYF	TGTGCCAGCAGCCAAGAGGGACAGAATATGTACTTGGATACGCAGTATTTT
15	TRBV7-2	TRBJ2-2	.	.	CASSLFSLNTGELFF	TGTGCCAGCAGCTTATTTTCCCTGAACACCGGGGAGCTGTTTTTT
16	TRBV2	TRBJ2-1	.	TRBD2	CASSDPGTSGRYEQFF	TGTGCCAGCAGTGATCCCGGGACTAGCGGGAGATATGAGCAGTTCTTC
16	TRBV5-5	TRBJ1-5	few	.	CASSLGGAESNQPQHF	TGTGCCAGCAGCTTGGGGGGAGCAGAAAGCAATCAGCCCCAGCATTTT
13	TRBV5-1	TRBJ2-5	many	.	CASSQGIQETQYF	TGCGCCAGCAGCCAGGGGATCCAAGAGACCCAGTACTTC
15	TRBV5-5	TRBJ2-3	.	TRBD2	CASSLELAGRPQWYF	TGTGCCAGCAGCTTAGAACTAGCGGGAAGACCACAGTGGTATTTT
14	TRBV6-5	TRBJ2-3	few	.	CASSYRRVTDTQYF	TGTGCCAGCAGTTACCGACGGGTTACAGATACGCAGTATTTT
11	TRBV5-1	TRBJ2-7	.	.	CASSSESVMYF	TGCGCCAGCAGCTCTGAAAGCGTGATGTACTTC
15	TRBV20-1	TRBJ2-3	.	.	CSARGGGRAPDTQYF	TGCAGTGCTAGAGGAGGGGGGAGGGCCCCGGATACGCAGTATTTT
16	TRBV20-1	TRBJ2-7	.	TRBD1	CSARATTGGSLDEQYF	TGCAGTGCTAGGGCAACAACAGGGGGCAGCTTAGACGAGCAGTACTTC
16	TRBV18	TRBJ1-2	few	TRBD1	CASSPGLDGQGEGYTF	TGTGCCAGCTCACCGGGACTGGATGGACAGGGAGAGGGCTACACCTTC
17	TRBV3-1	TRBJ1-1	.	.	CASSQVIRLGADTEAFF	TGTGCCAGCAGCCAAGTGATCCGTCTGGGGGCGGACACTGAAGCTTTCTTT
14	TRBV18	TRBJ2-1	.	TRBD2	CASSPQGLASEQFF	TGTGCCAGCTCACCACAGGGACTAGCGTCTGAGCAGTTCTTC
14	TRBV5-1	TRBJ2-3	.	TRBD2	CASRPSGRADTQYF	TGCGCCAGCAGGCCTAGCGGGAGAGCAGATACGCAGTATTTT
14	TRBV12-3/TRBV12-4	TRBJ2-5	few	TRBD2	CASSFTSGRETQYF	TGTGCCAGCAGTTTCACTAGCGGGAGGGAGACCCAGTACTTC
15	TRBV6-2/TRBV6-3	TRBJ2-1	.	.	CASSYSRDGHNEQFF	TGTGCCAGCAGTTACTCCCGGGACGGCCACAATGAGCAGTTCTTC